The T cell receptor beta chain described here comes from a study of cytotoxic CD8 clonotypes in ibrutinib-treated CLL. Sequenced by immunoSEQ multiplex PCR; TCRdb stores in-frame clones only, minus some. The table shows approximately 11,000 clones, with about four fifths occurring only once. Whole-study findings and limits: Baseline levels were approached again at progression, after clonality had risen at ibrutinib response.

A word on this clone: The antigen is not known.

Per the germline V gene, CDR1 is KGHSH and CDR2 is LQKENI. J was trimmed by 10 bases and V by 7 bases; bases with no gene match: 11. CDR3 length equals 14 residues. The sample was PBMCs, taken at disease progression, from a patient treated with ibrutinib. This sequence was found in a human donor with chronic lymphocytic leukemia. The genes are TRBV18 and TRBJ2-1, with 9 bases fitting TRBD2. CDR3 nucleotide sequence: TGTGCCAGCTACAATAGCGGGAGTAATAGGGAGCAGTTCTTC. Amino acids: CASYNSGSNREQFF.